The T cell receptor (beta chain) described here comes from a study of immune characterization of retroperitoneal liposarcoma. This clonotype is medium-sized. Each CDR3 protein gets one entry after TCRdb re-called the PCR reads with MiXCR. Counted here are 11,000 or so distinct CDR3 sequences, about 23% occurring once; the ten biggest clones make up around 9%. Sequenced input: blood. The clonotype originates from a female donor with retroperitoneal liposarcoma.

The CDR3 coding sequence is TGTGCCAGCAGCCCCAGGGGGAGGCTAGCGGGAGAGATTCGTCTGCGCACAGATACGCAGTATTTT. It specifies CASSPRGRLAGEIRLRTDTQYF. The V and J genes are TRBV11-2 and TRBJ2-3; 10 nucleotides align to TRBD2. Germline lookup yields CDR1 SGHAT and CDR2 FQNNGV. V shed 5 bases and J 1 base; nucleotides not matched to a gene: 24. There are 22 residues in the CDR3.